Listed below are T cell receptor beta chains from one sample, sequenced in a study of molecular identifiers for immune sequencing clone quantification. TCRdb reprocessed the PCR reads via MiXCR and lists one record per CDR3 protein. The profile shows 100,000 or so distinct CDR3 sequences, less than 35% of them singletons. Sequencing was carried out using naive CD8+ T cells from blood, with Jurkat cell RNA spiked in. These TCRs come from a human donor in good health. Some libraries in this study had Jurkat cell RNA spiked in. Each CDR3 is given with its conserved first and last residue. A D gene is named only where the DNA matches it firmly. Some rows have no size entry. The others give once, few or many, or a class for an expanded clone.

d_gene | len | j_gene | v_gene | abundance | CDR3nt | CDR3aa
. | 11 | TRBJ2-2 | TRBV7-9 | few | TGTGCCAGCAGCTTTGTTGGGGAGCTGTTTTTT | CASSFVGELFF
TRBD1 | 13 | TRBJ1-1 | TRBV6-2/TRBV6-3 | few | TGTGCCAGCCTCCGGGCAGGGGGCACTGAAGCTTTCTTT | CASLRAGGTEAFF
. | 14 | TRBJ1-6 | TRBV28 | few | TGTGCCAGCAGTGCTACAGGGAATAATTCACCCCTCCACTTT | CASSATGNNSPLHF
. | 13 | TRBJ1-4 | TRBV6-6 | many | TGTGCCAGCATCTCGGGGGCGGGTGAAAAACTGTTTTTT | CASISGAGEKLFF
. | 14 | TRBJ1-2 | TRBV20-1 | . | TGCAGTGCTAGAGATCAACGGGGGGCGGAAGGCTACACCTTC | CSARDQRGAEGYTF
TRBD2 | 15 | TRBJ2-7 | TRBV29-1 | . | TGCAGCGTTGAGATTACTAGCGGGGTTCTCTACGAGCAGTACTTC | CSVEITSGVLYEQYF
. | 16 | TRBJ2-5 | TRBV19 | . | TGTGCCAGTAGAAGGGGGGCAGGGAGCAACCAAGAGACCCAGTACTTC | CASRRGAGSNQETQYF
. | 11 | TRBJ1-5 | TRBV5-8 | few | TGTGCCAGCAGGACAGCAGAGCCCCAGCATTTT | CASRTAEPQHF
TRBD1 | 14 | TRBJ2-3 | TRBV4-1 | many | TGCGCCAGCAGCCGACAGACAGGGGCAGATACGCAGTATTTT | CASSRQTGADTQYF
. | 15 | TRBJ2-7 | TRBV20-1 | few | TGCAGTGCTAGAGATAGGGGGGGCCACTCCTACGAGCAGTACTTC | CSARDRGGHSYEQYF
. | 15 | TRBJ2-7 | TRBV5-1 | . | TGCGCCGGCAGCTTGACTCCGGAGGGGGTTTACGAGCAGTACTTC | CAGSLTPEGVYEQYF
. | 15 | TRBJ2-5 | TRBV28 | few | TGTGCCAGCTATACCCTCTCGGGTTCGAGAGAGACCCAGTACTTC | CASYTLSGSRETQYF
TRBD1 | 15 | TRBJ2-7 | TRBV6-6 | many | TGTGCCAGCCTAGGGTCGACGGGACAGCCCTACGAGCAGTACTTC | CASLGSTGQPYEQYF
. | 13 | TRBJ2-6 | TRBV7-9 | . | TGTGCCAGCGTCTCTTCCGGGGCCAACGTCCTGACTTTC | CASVSSGANVLTF
TRBD2 | 12 | TRBJ2-7 | TRBV6-2/TRBV6-3 | once | TGTGCCAGCAGCCCCGGGACTATGGAGCAGTACTTC | CASSPGTMEQYF
. | 15 | TRBJ2-3 | TRBV9 | few | TGTGCCAGCAGCGTCCTCGGGGGCCCCCTGGATACGCAGTATTTT | CASSVLGGPLDTQYF
TRBD1 | 16 | TRBJ1-5 | TRBV27 | . | TGTGCCAGCAGTTTAACGCGACAGGGGGTAAATCAGCCCCAGCATTTT | CASSLTRQGVNQPQHF
TRBD1 | 19 | TRBJ1-1 | TRBV5-6 | . | TGTGCCAGCAGCTTATGGACAGGGAGGGAGGGCCGTGAGAACACTGAAGCTTTCTTT | CASSLWTGREGRENTEAFF
. | 14 | TRBJ2-6 | TRBV27 | few | TGTGCCAGCAGTTGGGGGTCTGGGGCCAACGTCCTGACTTTC | CASSWGSGANVLTF
TRBD2 | 17 | TRBJ2-7 | TRBV6-6 | few | TGTGCCAGCAGTTACCCGCAGACTAGCGGGAGGTCGAACGAGCAGTACTTC | CASSYPQTSGRSNEQYF
. | 15 | TRBJ1-6 | TRBV4-3 | . | TGCGCCAGCAGTCTAGAAAGGGACGACGATTCACCCCTCCACTTT | CASSLERDDDSPLHF
TRBD2 | 18 | TRBJ2-3 | TRBV11-3 | few | TGTGCCAGCAGCTTAGGCCGTAGCGGGGGTTGGACCGCAGATACGCAGTATTTT | CASSLGRSGGWTADTQYF
TRBD2 | 16 | TRBJ2-7 | TRBV20-1 | few | TGCAGTGCTAGGCGACTAGCGGGAGGACGCCTCTACGAGCAGTACTTC | CSARRLAGGRLYEQYF
. | 16 | TRBJ2-2 | TRBV9 | once | TGTGCCAGCGCTATAGGTGCAGTCTGGGCCACCGGGGAGCTGTGTTTT | CASAIGAVWATGELCF
. | 13 | TRBJ1-1 | TRBV7-2 | many | TGTGCCAGCAGCATAGAACCGGGAACTGAAGCTTTCTTT | CASSIEPGTEAFF
. | 16 | TRBJ2-3 | TRBV28 | . | TGTGCCAGCAGTTATAAGGTCGGGGTCAGCACAGATACGCAGTATTTT | CASSYKVGVSTDTQYF
. | 14 | TRBJ2-7 | TRBV7-2 | few | TGTGCCAGCGTCTACAGGGAGAGTGGGTACGAGCAGTACTTC | CASVYRESGYEQYF
. | 14 | TRBJ2-3 | TRBV9 | few | TGTGCCAGCAGCGTAGGTCTCCTCACAGATACGCAGTATTTT | CASSVGLLTDTQYF
. | 14 | TRBJ2-1 | TRBV29-1 | . | TGCAGCGTTGAAGACAGGTCTTCCTACAATGAGCAGTTCTTC | CSVEDRSSYNEQFF
. | 14 | TRBJ2-1 | TRBV24-1 | few | TGTGCCACCAGTGCCCCTACCTCCTTGGCAGGGTGCTTCTTC | CATSAPTSLAGCFF
TRBD2 | 14 | TRBJ2-3 | TRBV6-2/TRBV6-3 | . | TGTGCCAGCAGTTCTAGCGGGAGAGCAGATACGCAGTATTTT | CASSSSGRADTQYF
. | 16 | TRBJ2-2 | TRBV7-9 | many | TGTGCCAGCAGCTTAACCCCCGACAGTAACACCGGGGAGCTGTTTTTT | CASSLTPDSNTGELFF
. | 13 | TRBJ2-5 | TRBV20-1 | once | TGCAGTGCTAGTGGCCAGGGCCAAGAGACCCAGTACTTC | CSASGQGQETQYF
. | 12 | TRBJ2-7 | TRBV6-6 | . | TGTGCGGGTGCGGAGGTCGGCTACGAGCAGTACTTC | CAGAEVGYEQYF
TRBD1 | 15 | TRBJ1-6 | TRBV4-3 | few | TGCGCCAGCAGCCCGGGACAGATTTATAATTCACCCCTCCACTTT | CASSPGQIYNSPLHF
. | 13 | TRBJ2-7 | TRBV13 | . | TGTGCCAGCAGCTTACGGCTAGCCTACGAGCAGTACTTC | CASSLRLAYEQYF